This T cell receptor beta chain was found in a study of blood T cell repertoires in COVID-19. About the study: Italy, Spain and the United States were the sources of the convalescent and acute COVID-19 samples.

The CDR3 spans 14 residues. Germline assignment: CDR1 SGHNT and CDR2 YYREEE (reference sequence). Trimming removed 0 bases from V and 1 base from J, with 6 bases in between. Assay used: immunoSEQ multiplex PCR; TCRdb lists only in-frame clones, some missing. The profile shows some 150,000 clones, approximately 84% of them singletons. The source is a man between 40 and 49 years old with acute or convalescent COVID-19. The rearrangement links TRBV5-4 to TRBJ2-3; no clear D gene. The sequenced sample consisted of peripheral blood. The CDR3 reads CASSLDEGTDTQYF. The CDR3 bases are TGTGCCAGCAGCTTGGATGAGGGCACAGATACGCAGTATTTT.